This entry lists 8 T cell receptor beta chains sequenced from one sample in a study of blood T cell repertoires in COVID-19. The protocol was immunoSEQ multiplex PCR, while the TCRdb copy is restricted to in-frame clones and leaves out a portion. The sample contains 200,000 to 250,000 clones, around 90% of which appear only once. The sample consisted of PBMCs or T cells enriched from blood (not recorded which). The origin of the receptors is a young man who had been exposed to COVID-19.

Points on this clone: Without the conserved terminal phenylalanine or tryptophan, this CDR3 likely stems from a read error. The DNA is left out, because the CDR3 cannot be placed on it with certainty; the CDR3 is given as TCRdb lists it. The chain links TRBV3-1 (or the pseudogene TRBV3-2) to TRBJ2-3; the table's D call, TRBD2, was not checked against the DNA. Germline V gene sequence: CDR1 LGHDT, CDR2 YNNKEL (reference sequence). From its first to its last residue, the CDR3 has 12 amino acids. The CDR3 here is CASSQERPSGGP.

The chain has TRBV11-2 and TRBJ1-4; maybe TRBD1 (5 bases). Germline V gene lookup returns CDR1 SGHAT and CDR2 FQNNGV. This CDR3 comprises 15 residues. Trimming shortened V by 4 bases and J by 7 bases, and 16 bases separated the two germline ends. As DNA, the CDR3 is TGTGCCAGCAGCTCCGGGCCGTCGGGGGGTGAAAAACTGTTTTTT. Translating gives CASSSGPSGGEKLFF.

The J gene is TRBJ1-4, the V gene TRBV2, with D maybe TRBD1 (6 bases). The CDR3 covers 14 residues. Trimming took off 4 bases at V and 3 bases at J, with 9 bases between the two ends. Germline lookup yields CDR1 SNHLY and CDR2 FYNNEI. The CDR3 sequence is CASSAQGSNEKLFF. The CDR3 nucleotides are TGTGCCAGCAGTGCACAGGGTTCTAATGAAAAACTGTTTTTT. The variable domain in full, with the rest retrieved from reference TRBV2 and TRBJ1-4, is EPEVTQTPSHQVTQMGQEVILRCVPISNHLYFYWYRQILGQKVEFLVSFYNNEISEKSEIFDDQFSVERPDGSNFTLKIRSTKLEDSAMYFCASSAQGSNEKLFFGSGTQLSVL.

This rearrangement joins TRBV28 to TRBJ2-1; D possibly corresponds to TRBD1 (7 bases). V was cut by 6 bases and J by 6 bases, with 21 bases left in between. Germline-derived CDR1 and CDR2 are MDHEN and SYDVKM. The CDR3 runs to 16 residues. This CDR3 is CASRAVRGAGINEQFF. The CDR3 DNA sequence: TGTGCCAGCAGGGCGGTCAGGGGGGCCGGAATCAATGAGCAGTTCTTC.

V usage is TRBV5-1 and J usage is TRBJ1-4; 8 positions match TRBD1. Germline assignment: CDR1 SGHRS and CDR2 YFSETQ. The V segment lost 7 bases and the J segment 8 bases; nucleotides outside the gene matches: 13. The CDR3 runs to 15 residues. CDR3 in amino acids: CASGLQGAMGEKLFF. The CDR3 region has the DNA TGCGCCAGCGGCCTCCAGGGGGCTATGGGGGAAAAACTGTTTTTT.

The chain is built from TRBV4-1 and TRBJ1-4; 7 nucleotides line up with TRBD1. The V gene's germline CDR1 is MGHRA and CDR2 YSYEKL. This CDR3 has 16 residues. Trimming at V came to 2 bases and at J to 4 bases, leaving 7 bases not matched to a gene. CDR3 region: CASSQPRTGVNEKLFF. The CDR3 DNA reads TGCGCCAGCAGCCAACCCAGGACAGGAGTTAATGAAAAACTGTTTTTT.

CDR3 nucleotide sequence: TGTGCCAGCAGCCACAGAGAGGGACACCACTACAATGAGCAGTTCTTC. This codes for CASSHREGHHYNEQFF. The gene calls are TRBV11-3 and TRBJ2-1; tentative D call: TRBD1 (6 bases). With 5 bases removed from V and 3 bases from J, the gap between germline ends came to 17 bases. Germline V CDR1 and CDR2: SGHNT, YENEEA. The CDR3 loop spans 16 amino acids.

The V and J genes are TRBV15 and TRBJ2-1; D perhaps matches TRBD2 (5 bases). The germline V gene has CDR1 LNHNV and CDR2 YYDKDF (reference sequence). The germline V and J ends were trimmed by 0 bases and 6 bases, with 12 bases remaining between them. The length of the CDR3 is 15 residues. CDR3 in DNA: TGTGCCACCAGCAGAGATCTGGCGGGCGGCAATGAGCAGTTCTTC. This encodes CATSRDLAGGNEQFF.